This TCR beta chain comes out of a study of T cells in Graves' hyperthyroidism and ophthalmopathy (dated by TCRdb to 2018 to 2020). About the study as a whole: Peripheral blood was sampled at the time of initial diagnosis, prior to any treatment. The paper reports TCR Vbeta CDR3 sequencing of approximately 140 peripheral blood samples: approximately 43 ophthalmopathy, under 85 hyperthyroidism and approximately 17 progressor patients. After sampling, hyperthyroidism patients received methimazole starting at 30 mg daily, and ophthalmopathy patients received high-dose intravenous methylprednisolone. For training and testing, the 80 to 100 patients in the discovery cohort were randomly divided in a 7:3 ratio. The study also compared thyroid tissue and blood T-cell repertoires from over 5 Graves' hyperthyroidism patients. To identify TCR V-J signatures that set the groups apart, the researchers used a discovery cohort of about a hundred patients, made up of roughly 45 with Graves' ophthalmopathy and about 60 with stable Graves' hyperthyroidism. Whether ophthalmopathy could be predicted prospectively was tested in an independent validation cohort made up of 18 to 20 hyperthyroidism patients plus 17 patients who later progressed to ophthalmopathy. What the authors observed across the whole study: A model built on a 13 V-J signature distinguished ophthalmopathy from stable hyperthyroidism, reaching approximately 89% sensitivity and approximately 81% specificity in cross-validation and 80%/75% in testing. In validation, the model predicted progression to ophthalmopathy with approximately 69% sensitivity and less than 75% specificity, a median of approximately 6.5 months before onset. No statistical method was used to set the sample size in advance, and investigators knew the group allocation. Blood samples also contained most of the expanded thyroid clonotypes (frequency above 0.001), which suggests that blood repertoires may reflect thyroid immune responses.

Amplification of TCR beta CDR3 regions was carried out from RNA transcripts. The TCR CDR3 was subjected to a first round of RT-PCR using the HTBI primer set and the Qiagen OneStep RT-PCR kit. Libraries were constructed in a second round of multiplex PCR, after which size selection and purification were performed. Paired-end sequencing of the libraries was performed with 100 bp reads on an Illumina HiSeq2000. In the authors' own workflow: SOAPnuke was used to process the raw data, removing reads that contained adapters or uncalled bases, had a mean Phred below 15, or lacked an exact match to the constant primer or identifier. COPE v1.2.5 was used to merge high-quality paired reads, and clonotypes were defined as unique nucleotide sequences. Clonotypes were aligned to IMGT TRBV, TRBD and TRBJ reference segments using MiTCR v1.1. The analysis included only V-J combinations with a frequency above 0.0001, which together covered over 98% of the repertoires. A TCS score was defined as the ratio of F50 (clonal expansion) to E x V (chaos), with BLOSUM62-based TCRdist applied between CDR3 peptides within each V-J. Welch's t-statistics and random forest reduced 514 V-J features to 13, which were used in a naive Bayes classifier (R e1071). TCRdb reprocessed the public reads (quality trimming at Q25 with fastp, clone calling with MiXCR) and kept in-frame beta chains. Rows with a matching CDR3 protein are joined into one entry that keeps the most common DNA and genes. TCRdb's processing, not the authors', yielded these V and J calls. Recorded for this sample are a few hundred thousand distinct CDR3 sequences; 12% to 15% of them occurred a single time. Under 35% of the sample belongs to the ten largest clones.

From the cysteine through the phenylalanine, the CDR3 covers 16 amino acids. Only the CDR3 DNA stays, 48 bases, in frame from base 1. The germline V gene (reference sequence) provides CDR1 DFQATT and CDR2 SNEGSKA. V loses 0 bases at its end and J loses 6 bases; junction bases beyond the gene matches: 10. Hyperthyroidism patients were newly diagnosed, with disease duration under 2 months, and aged 18 to 65 years. The study excluded patients with uncontrolled infections, other autoimmune diseases, pregnancy or lactation. Clinical symptoms, serum thyroxine and TRAb, thyroid ultrasound, and orbital computed tomography formed the basis for the diagnoses. For progressor patients, blood was drawn at the first diagnosis of hyperthyroidism, before any ophthalmopathy symptoms had appeared. PBMCs were separated from 7.5 to 10 ml of fresh peripheral blood using Ficoll-Paque density gradient centrifugation. Progressor patients were defined as those initially diagnosed with Graves' hyperthyroidism in whom ophthalmopathy developed during follow-up. Trizol reagent was used to extract total RNA, and RNA quality was then checked on an Agilent 2100 Bioanalyzer.

This clonotype was recorded only once. Its antigen remains unidentified. Per-nucleotide qualities are absent, and no much larger clonotype sits a single base away. A single read offers scant evidence. The receptor's source is a woman between 50 and 59 years old with Graves' hyperthyroidism that later progressed to Graves' ophthalmopathy. In this chain, TRBV20-1 is recombined with TRBJ2-2, with 7 bases aligning to TRBD2. The material sequenced was blood. The nucleotide sequence is TGCAGTGCTAGAGAAATCGGGAAGGGAGGGGCCGGGGAGCTGTTTTTT. Its protein is CSAREIGKGGAGELFF.